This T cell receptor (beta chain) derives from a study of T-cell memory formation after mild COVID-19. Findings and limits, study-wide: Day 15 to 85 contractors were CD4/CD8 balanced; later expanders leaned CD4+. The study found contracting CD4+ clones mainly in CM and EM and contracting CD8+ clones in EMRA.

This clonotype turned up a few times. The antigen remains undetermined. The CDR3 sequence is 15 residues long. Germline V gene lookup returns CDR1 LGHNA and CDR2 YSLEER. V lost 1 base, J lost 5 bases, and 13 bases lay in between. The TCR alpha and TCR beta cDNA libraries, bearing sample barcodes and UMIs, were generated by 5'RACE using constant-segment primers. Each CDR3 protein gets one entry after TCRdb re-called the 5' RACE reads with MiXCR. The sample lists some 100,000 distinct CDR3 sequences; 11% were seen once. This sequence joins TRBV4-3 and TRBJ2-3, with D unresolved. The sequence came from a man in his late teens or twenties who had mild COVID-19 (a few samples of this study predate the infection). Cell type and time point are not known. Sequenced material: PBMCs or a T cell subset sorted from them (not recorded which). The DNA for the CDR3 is TGCGCCAGCAGCCAAGCCCATCCTTCCGGAGATACGCAGTATTTT. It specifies CASSQAHPSGDTQYF.